Listed below are T cell receptor beta chains from one sample, sequenced in a study of cytomegalovirus exposure and HLA in healthy donors. TCRdb's table, derived via immunoSEQ multiplex PCR, lists solely in-frame clones and lacks some. This repertoire shows fewer than 200,000 clones, about 86% found once; its top ten account for 1.4%. Sequencing was done on a sample of PBMCs. These receptors all come from a woman under 40 in good health and CMV-seronegative. Both conserved end residues are part of each CDR3. D genes are given only for firm matches. Not all rows give a size; the values are once, few, many and, for expanded clones, a class.

len	v_gene	j_gene	abundance	d_gene	CDR3nt	CDR3aa
12	TRBV30	TRBJ2-5	few	NA	TGTGCCTGGAGCGACCGGGAGGAGACCCAGTACTTC	CAWSDREETQYF
13	TRBV10-2	TRBJ2-7	NA	TRBD1	TGCGCCAGCAGGGACAGGGGTTCCTACGAGCAGTACTTC	CASRDRGSYEQYF
15	TRBV2	TRBJ1-4	NA	NA	TGTGCCAGCAGTCGAAGCGGGACACCGAATGAAAAACTGTTTTTT	CASSRSGTPNEKLFF
18	TRBV2	TRBJ1-5	NA	TRBD1	TGTGCCAGCAGCGAGACAGGGCCCTGGAGTTATAGCAATCAGCCCCAGCATTTT	CASSETGPWSYSNQPQHF
13	TRBV6-6	TRBJ1-3	once	NA	TGTGCCAGCAGCACAGGCTCTGGAAACACCATATATTTT	CASSTGSGNTIYF
16	TRBV9	TRBJ2-7	NA	TRBD2	TGTGCCAGCAGCCCAGGGCCTAGCGGGGGGACGTACGAGCAGTACTTC	CASSPGPSGGTYEQYF
15	TRBV5-1	TRBJ1-4	NA	TRBD1	TGCGCCAGCAGCCGAATGGGGACAGATAATGAAAAACTGTTTTTT	CASSRMGTDNEKLFF
13	TRBV7-2	TRBJ1-2	NA	TRBD1	TGTGCCAGCAGCTCGGGACAGGGCGGGGGCTACACCTTC	CASSSGQGGGYTF
12	TRBV2	TRBJ1-1	NA	NA	TGTGCCAGCAGTCCAAACCAGGGAGAAGCTTTCTTT	CASSPNQGEAFF
18	TRBV2	TRBJ2-1	NA	TRBD2	TGTGCCAGCAGCACAACTAGCGGGGTCAATAAGAGGTTCCATGAGCAGTTCTTC	CASSTTSGVNKRFHEQFF
14	TRBV7-9	TRBJ1-1	NA	NA	TGTGCCAGCAGCTTGGCACAGGGTATCACTGAAGCTTTCTTT	CASSLAQGITEAFF
16	TRBV9	TRBJ2-3	NA	TRBD2	TGTGCCAGCAGCACGGGACTAGCGGGGCTCACAGATACGCAGTATTTT	CASSTGLAGLTDTQYF
17	TRBV27	TRBJ2-2	once	TRBD1	TGTGCCAGCAGCCGTCAAGGGGTATCAGGGGGCACCGGGGAGCTGTTTTTT	CASSRQGVSGGTGELFF
16	TRBV4-1	TRBJ2-7	NA	TRBD1	TGCGCCAGCAGCCAAGATGGGACAGGACAATACTACGAGCAGTACTTC	CASSQDGTGQYYEQYF
15	TRBV5-6	TRBJ1-2	NA	TRBD1	TGTGCCAGCAGCCTTCCTAGGACAGGGTGGAATGGCTACACCTTC	CASSLPRTGWNGYTF
15	TRBV11-2	TRBJ1-5	NA	NA	TGTGCCAGCAGCTTAGAAGCAGGAGGGGTTTCGCCCCAGCATTTT	CASSLEAGGVSPQHF
12	TRBV6-6	TRBJ1-1	many	NA	TGTGCCAGCGAACTTGACAGTACTGAAGCTTTCTTT	CASELDSTEAFF
14	TRBV6-1	TRBJ2-7	NA	TRBD1	TGTGCCAGCATGGTCCCAGGGGGCACCTACGAGCAGTACTTC	CASMVPGGTYEQYF
18	TRBV12-2	TRBJ2-3	once	NA	TGTGCAAGTCGCTTAGATACGCCGGGACAGGGGAGCACAGATACGCAGTATTTT	CASRLDTPGQGSTDTQYF
13	TRBV12-5	TRBJ1-1	NA	NA	TGTGCTAGTGGTTATTCAGGTGGTACTGAAGCTTTCTTT	CASGYSGGTEAFF
15	TRBV11-2	TRBJ2-1	NA	TRBD2	TGTGCCAGCAGCTTAATATCGGGGGGGCTGGATGAGCAGTTCTTC	CASSLISGGLDEQFF
14	TRBV10-2	TRBJ2-5	NA	TRBD2	TGCGCCAGCAGCCCCGCGCGGGAGGGAGAGACCCAGTACTTC	CASSPAREGETQYF
16	TRBV27	TRBJ2-7	NA	NA	TGTGCCAGCAGTCCATCGGGGGTCATTGACTCCTACGAGCAGTACTTC	CASSPSGVIDSYEQYF
12	TRBV7-2	TRBJ1-1	once	NA	TGTGCCAGCAGCTACATGAACACTGAAGCTTTCTTT	CASSYMNTEAFF
16	TRBV5-5	TRBJ1-3	NA	TRBD1	TGTGCCAGCAGCTTGAAGGGACAGGGCTCTGGAAACACCATATATTTT	CASSLKGQGSGNTIYF
15	TRBV11-2	TRBJ2-2	NA	NA	TGTGCCAGCAGCTTAACAGGGTCGGGCACCGGGGAGCTGTTTTTT	CASSLTGSGTGELFF
14	TRBV13	TRBJ1-2	NA	NA	TGTGCCAGCAGCTTAAGTTTTAGGGAGCGCGGCTACACCTTC	CASSLSFRERGYTF
11	TRBV6-5	TRBJ1-4	NA	NA	TGTGCCAGGAACCCAAGCGAAAAACTGTTTTTT	CARNPSEKLFF
16	TRBV18	TRBJ1-1	NA	NA	TGTGCCAGCGCCCCCAGCGGGCGCGATGGAAGTACCCGGGCTTTCTTT	CASAPSGRDGSTRAFF
14	TRBV19	TRBJ1-5	once	TRBD1	TGTGCCAGTAGTATAAGAAGGGGGCATCAGCCCCAGCATTTT	CASSIRRGHQPQHF
15	TRBV6-1	TRBJ2-3	NA	TRBD1	TGTGCCAGCAGCGTGGACAGGGTGAATACAGATACGCAGTATTTT	CASSVDRVNTDTQYF
13	TRBV5-8	TRBJ1-2	NA	NA	TGTGCCAGCAGCTTATACAGGGATGATGGCTACACCTTC	CASSLYRDDGYTF
14	TRBV7-2	TRBJ1-2	NA	NA	TGTGCCAGCAGCTTAGCGGGGGGGCCCTATGGCTACACCTTC	CASSLAGGPYGYTF
19	TRBV27	TRBJ1-5	many	NA	TGTGCCAGCAGTTTATATTGGCAGGGTGGCACGGGAGGCAATCAGCCCCAGCATTTT	CASSLYWQGGTGGNQPQHF
14	TRBV7-9	TRBJ2-1	once	NA	TGTGCCAGCAGCCGGTTGCCGGTATACAATGAGCAGTTCTTC	CASSRLPVYNEQFF
13	TRBV6-1	TRBJ1-2	NA	NA	TGTGCCAGCACATTCGGGATCCCCCATGGCTACACCTTC	CASTFGIPHGYTF
17	TRBV27	TRBJ1-4	NA	TRBD1	TGTGCCAGCAGCCCCCCTCGATTCGGGACAGCTAATGAAAAACTGTTTTTT	CASSPPRFGTANEKLFF
13	TRBV15	TRBJ1-1	NA	NA	TGTGCCACCAGGTTGTCCGGCGGCGCTGAAGCTTTCTTT	CATRLSGGAEAFF
14	TRBV7-9	TRBJ2-7	NA	NA	TGTGCCAGCAGCCCCCTAGAAAAAAGCTACGAGCAGTACTTC	CASSPLEKSYEQYF
15	TRBV7-2	TRBJ2-1	NA	TRBD1	TGTGCCAGCAGCCCGGACAGGCTGATCCACAATGAGCAGTTCTTC	CASSPDRLIHNEQFF
13	TRBV7-9	TRBJ1-2	few	NA	TGTGCCAGCAGCTTAGCTAACAGGGACGGCTACACCTTC	CASSLANRDGYTF
14	TRBV6-1	TRBJ1-2	NA	NA	TGTGCCAGCAGTGAAGCTAAACACGAAGATGGCTACACCTTC	CASSEAKHEDGYTF
15	TRBV9	TRBJ2-1	NA	TRBD2	TGTGCCAGCAGCGTAGTGGGTAGCGGGGGTAATGAGCAGTTCTTC	CASSVVGSGGNEQFF
14	TRBV11-2	TRBJ1-2	NA	NA	TGTGCCAGCAGCTTAGCAGGGGCCAACTATGGCTACACCTTC	CASSLAGANYGYTF
16	TRBV6-6	TRBJ2-4	NA	NA	TGTGCCAGCAGTCTTGAGGAGGGGAGCGCCAAAAACATTCAGTACTTC	CASSLEEGSAKNIQYF